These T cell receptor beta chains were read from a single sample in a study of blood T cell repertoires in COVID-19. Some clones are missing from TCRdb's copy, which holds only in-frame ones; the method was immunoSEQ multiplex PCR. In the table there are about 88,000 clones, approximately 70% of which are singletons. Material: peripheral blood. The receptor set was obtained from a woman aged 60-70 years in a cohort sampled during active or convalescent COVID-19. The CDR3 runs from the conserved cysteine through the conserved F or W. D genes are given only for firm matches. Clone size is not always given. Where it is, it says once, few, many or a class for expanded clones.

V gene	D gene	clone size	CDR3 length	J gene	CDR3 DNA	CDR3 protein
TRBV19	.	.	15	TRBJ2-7	TGTGCCAGTAGTTTCACCGGGACTGGGGGGTACGAGCAGTACTTC	CASSFTGTGGYEQYF
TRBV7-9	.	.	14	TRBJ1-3	TGTGCCAGCAGCTTAAAGGGGTCCGGAAACACCATATATTTT	CASSLKGSGNTIYF
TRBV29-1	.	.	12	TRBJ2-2	TGCAGCGTCTCCCCACACGTCGGGGAGCTGTTTTTT	CSVSPHVGELFF
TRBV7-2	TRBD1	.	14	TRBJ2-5	TGTGCCAGCAGCCCGGACAGGGTGGGCGAGACCCAGTACTTC	CASSPDRVGETQYF
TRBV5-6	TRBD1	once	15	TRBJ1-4	TGTGCCAGCAGCTTGAGGACAGGGAGTTATGAAAAACTGTTTTTT	CASSLRTGSYEKLFF
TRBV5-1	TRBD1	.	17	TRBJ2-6	TGCGCCAGCAGCGCGGGGACAGGGCCATCTGGGGCCAACGTCCTGACTTTC	CASSAGTGPSGANVLTF
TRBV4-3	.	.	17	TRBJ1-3	TGCGCCAGCAGCCAAGACAGCGCCAGGGTCGCTGGAAACACCATATATTTT	CASSQDSARVAGNTIYF
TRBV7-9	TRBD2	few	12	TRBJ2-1	TGTGCCAGCAGCGGGGAGGGGAATGAGCAGTTCTTC	CASSGEGNEQFF
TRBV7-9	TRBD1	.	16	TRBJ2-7	TGTGCCAGCAGCTTAGGACAGGGGGCTAGCGGGTACGAGCAGTACTTC	CASSLGQGASGYEQYF
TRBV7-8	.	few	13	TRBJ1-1	TGTGCCAGCAGCCAATCTAGGGGCGTAAAAGCTTTCTTT	CASSQSRGVKAFF
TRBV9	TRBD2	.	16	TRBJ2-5	TGTGCCAGCAGCACGGGACTAGCGGGGTCATCAAGGACCCAGTACTTC	CASSTGLAGSSRTQYF
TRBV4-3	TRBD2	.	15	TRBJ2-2	TGCGCCAGCAGCGCTAGCGGGGTTGGAACCGGGGAGCTGTTTTTT	CASSASGVGTGELFF
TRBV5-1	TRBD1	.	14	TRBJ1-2	TGCGCCAGCAGCCCAGACAGGGTACTTCCTGGCTACACCTTC	CASSPDRVLPGYTF
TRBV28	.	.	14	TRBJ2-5	TGTGCCAGCAGTTTGACAGCGTACCAAGAGACCCAGTACTTC	CASSLTAYQETQYF
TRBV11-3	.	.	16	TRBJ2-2	TGTGCCAGCAGCTTATTCGGGGGAAGGGACACCGGGGAGCTGTTTTTT	CASSLFGGRDTGELFF
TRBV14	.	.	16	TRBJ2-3	TGTGCCAGCAGCCAAGCCGCGCAGGGCTACACAGATACGCAGTATTTT	CASSQAAQGYTDTQYF
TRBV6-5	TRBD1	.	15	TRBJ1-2	TGTGCCAGCAGTTACGGTGGACAGGGAGGTTATGGCTACACCTTC	CASSYGGQGGYGYTF
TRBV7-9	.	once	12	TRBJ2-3	TGTGCCAGCACTTCAGGGGAGGATACGCAGTATTTT	CASTSGEDTQYF
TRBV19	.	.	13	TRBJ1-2	TGTGCCAGTAGTACTACAGCTAACTATGGCTACACCTTC	CASSTTANYGYTF
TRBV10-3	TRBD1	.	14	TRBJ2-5	TGTGCCATCAGTGTGGGACAGGGTTCCGAGACCCAGTACTTC	CAISVGQGSETQYF